The rows below give T cell receptor beta chains drawn from one sample of a study of T cells after yellow fever vaccination. TCRdb reprocessed the 5' RACE reads via MiXCR and lists one record per CDR3 protein. The sample lists 150,000 to 200,000 distinct CDR3 sequences, approximately 11% occurring once. Sequenced here: CD8+ T cells sorted from PBMCs, sampled 15 days after the yellow fever booster vaccination. These receptors all stem from a man between 18 and 35 years old who received the YFV17D yellow fever vaccine. CDR3s include the opening cysteine and the closing phenylalanine or tryptophan. The D gene is left open where the match is weak. A row's size may be missing; if present it is once, few, many or a size class.

J: TRBJ1-1; V: TRBV7-9; size: few; D: NA; DNA: TGTGCCAGCACGCCCGTAGGATACACTGAAGCTTTCTTT; CDR3: CASTPVGYTEAFF
J: TRBJ2-7; V: TRBV4-3; size: NA; D: NA; DNA: TGCGCCAGCAGCCAAGGGAAAGGCTACGAGCAGTACTTC; CDR3: CASSQGKGYEQYF
J: TRBJ2-1; V: TRBV11-2; size: few; D: NA; DNA: TGTGCCAGCAGCTTAGATGGGCCACCAGCTAATGCCAATGAGCAGTTCTTC; CDR3: CASSLDGPPANANEQFF
J: TRBJ2-7; V: TRBV9; size: few; D: NA; DNA: TGTGCCAGCAGCGCCGGCGGTGTAGACGAGCAGTACTTC; CDR3: CASSAGGVDEQYF
J: TRBJ1-2; V: TRBV10-3; size: few; D: NA; DNA: TGTGCCATCAGCGGAGCCAGAGAGCTATGGGGCTACACCTTC; CDR3: CAISGARELWGYTF
J: TRBJ2-2; V: TRBV4-1; size: NA; D: TRBD2; DNA: TGCGCCAGCAGCCACCCCAAGGGGATGTCTAGCGGGGAGCTGATTTTT; CDR3: CASSHPKGMSSGELIF
J: TRBJ1-5; V: TRBV6-5; size: NA; D: TRBD1; DNA: TGTGCCAGCAGCCCTGGGACAGGAAGCAATCAGCCCCAGCATTTT; CDR3: CASSPGTGSNQPQHF
J: TRBJ1-1; V: TRBV21-1; size: NA; D: NA; DNA: TGTGCCAGACCCTGGGGGACAGCAGACCTTGAAGCTTTCTTT; CDR3: CARPWGTADLEAFF
J: TRBJ2-5; V: TRBV25-1; size: few; D: NA; DNA: TGTGCCAGCAGTGAAAAGGGTGGGACCCAGTACTTC; CDR3: CASSEKGGTQYF
J: TRBJ2-1; V: TRBV9; size: few; D: NA; DNA: TGTGCCAGCAGCGTGGACGGCCTCGCTTGGGCTGAGCAGTTCTTC; CDR3: CASSVDGLAWAEQFF
J: TRBJ1-5; V: TRBV29-1; size: few; D: NA; DNA: TGCAGCGTCGGGGGGGGGAATCAGCCCCAGCATTTT; CDR3: CSVGGGNQPQHF
J: TRBJ2-4; V: TRBV3-1; size: NA; D: TRBD2; DNA: TGTGCCAGCAGCCCCCAGGGCGGCGGGGGGGCCTGGGCCAAAAACATTCAGTACTTC; CDR3: CASSPQGGGGAWAKNIQYF
J: TRBJ2-3; V: TRBV6-2/TRBV6-3; size: NA; D: TRBD2; DNA: TGTGCCAGCAGTTACTCGAAGCGGACTAGCGGCACAGATACGCAGTATTTT; CDR3: CASSYSKRTSGTDTQYF
J: TRBJ2-3; V: TRBV6-6; size: few; D: NA; DNA: TGTGCCAGCAGTTACTCGAGCGGCAGGGTTTTCGCAGATACGCAGTATTTT; CDR3: CASSYSSGRVFADTQYF
J: TRBJ1-6; V: TRBV3-1; size: few; D: TRBD1; DNA: TGTGCCAGCAGCGGAGAACAGGGGGCGTGGAATTCACCCCTCCACTTT; CDR3: CASSGEQGAWNSPLHF
J: TRBJ2-2; V: TRBV5-6; size: few; D: NA; DNA: TGTGCCAGCAGCTTTCTGGGAAGAGTCGGGGAGCTGTTTTTT; CDR3: CASSFLGRVGELFF
J: TRBJ2-1; V: TRBV7-9; size: few; D: TRBD2; DNA: TGTGCCAGCAGCTTGGCGTGGCGGCAGGGAGGGAATGAGCAGTTCTTC; CDR3: CASSLAWRQGGNEQFF
J: TRBJ2-1; V: TRBV7-3; size: NA; D: TRBD1; DNA: TGTGCCAGCAGCTTAACGCGACAGGGAAGGAATGAGCAGTTCTTC; CDR3: CASSLTRQGRNEQFF
J: TRBJ1-2; V: TRBV6-5; size: many; D: NA; DNA: TGTGCCAGCAGTTACTCGATGGCGGGTACCTATGGCTACACCTTC; CDR3: CASSYSMAGTYGYTF
J: TRBJ2-3; V: TRBV6-4; size: NA; D: NA; DNA: TGTGCCAGCAGTGGACAGGGAGGGACAGATACGCAGTATTTT; CDR3: CASSGQGGTDTQYF
J: TRBJ2-1; V: TRBV4-3; size: few; D: TRBD2; DNA: TGCGCCAGCAGCACCTTGGCGGGGGGGTACAATGAGCAGTTCTTC; CDR3: CASSTLAGGYNEQFF
J: TRBJ2-5; V: TRBV12-3/TRBV12-4; size: few; D: TRBD1; DNA: TGTGCCAGCAGTCTACGACAGGGGGCTTTGAGTGAGACCCAGTACTTC; CDR3: CASSLRQGALSETQYF
J: TRBJ2-2; V: TRBV6-5; size: NA; D: TRBD2; DNA: TGTGCCAGCAGCCAGATGGGGCTAGCGGGGCGCACCGGGGAGCTGTTTTTT; CDR3: CASSQMGLAGRTGELFF
J: TRBJ2-1; V: TRBV12-3/TRBV12-4; size: many; D: NA; DNA: TGTGCCAGCAGTTATCCCCAGTTCTTC; CDR3: CASSYPQFF
J: TRBJ1-1; V: TRBV9; size: NA; D: NA; DNA: TGTGCCAGCAGCGTAGGGGACGGCTTTGGGAACACTGAAGCTTTCTTT; CDR3: CASSVGDGFGNTEAFF